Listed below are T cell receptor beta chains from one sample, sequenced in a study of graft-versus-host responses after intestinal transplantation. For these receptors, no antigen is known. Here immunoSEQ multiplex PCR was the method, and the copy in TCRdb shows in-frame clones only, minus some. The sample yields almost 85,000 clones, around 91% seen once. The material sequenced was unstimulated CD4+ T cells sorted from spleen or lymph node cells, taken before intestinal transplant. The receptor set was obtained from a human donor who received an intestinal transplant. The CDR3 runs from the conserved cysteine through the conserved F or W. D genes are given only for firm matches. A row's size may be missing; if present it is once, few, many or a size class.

CDR3nt: TGTGCCAGCTCACCACGAGCGGGGGGCTCCTACGAGCAGTACTTC; CDR3aa: CASSPRAGGSYEQYF; j_gene: TRBJ2-7; v_gene: TRBV18; d_gene: TRBD2; abundance: .
CDR3nt: TGCGCCAGCTTCGGGACAGACACTGAAGCTTTCTTT; CDR3aa: CASFGTDTEAFF; j_gene: TRBJ1-1; v_gene: TRBV4-1; d_gene: TRBD1; abundance: once
CDR3nt: TGTGCCAGCTCAAGGGACAGGGGTCCCCACGAGCAGTACTTC; CDR3aa: CASSRDRGPHEQYF; j_gene: TRBJ2-7; v_gene: TRBV18; d_gene: TRBD1; abundance: .
CDR3nt: TGTGCCAGCAGCTGGGGACAGGGAGGAAACATTCAGTACTTC; CDR3aa: CASSWGQGGNIQYF; j_gene: TRBJ2-4; v_gene: TRBV7-9; d_gene: TRBD1; abundance: .
CDR3nt: TGTGCCAGCAGTGCCGCCGAGGCAGGGGGATTCTACGAGCAGTACTTC; CDR3aa: CASSAAEAGGFYEQYF; j_gene: TRBJ2-7; v_gene: TRBV27; d_gene: TRBD1; abundance: .
CDR3nt: TGTGCCAGCAACAACAGGGGGGAAGCTTTCTTT; CDR3aa: CASNNRGEAFF; j_gene: TRBJ1-1; v_gene: TRBV2; d_gene: TRBD1; abundance: .
CDR3nt: TGTGCCAGCAGTTTATCGAGGGGGTCTCCAGGGCAGCCCCAGCATTTT; CDR3aa: CASSLSRGSPGQPQHF; j_gene: TRBJ1-5; v_gene: TRBV27; d_gene: .; abundance: .
CDR3nt: TGTGCCAGCAGCTTAGGGACTAGCACAGATACGCAGTATTTT; CDR3aa: CASSLGTSTDTQYF; j_gene: TRBJ2-3; v_gene: TRBV7-7; d_gene: .; abundance: .
CDR3nt: TGTGCCAGCAGCCCCAGACAGGGCTACGAGCAGTACTTC; CDR3aa: CASSPRQGYEQYF; j_gene: TRBJ2-7; v_gene: TRBV27; d_gene: TRBD1; abundance: .
CDR3nt: TGCGCCAGCAGCTGGACAGGGGAGTTCGATGAGCAGTTCTTC; CDR3aa: CASSWTGEFDEQFF; j_gene: TRBJ2-1; v_gene: TRBV5-1; d_gene: TRBD1; abundance: .
CDR3nt: TGTGCCAGCAGTTACCCCGAGGTCAGAGATCAGCCCCAGCATTTT; CDR3aa: CASSYPEVRDQPQHF; j_gene: TRBJ1-5; v_gene: TRBV6-5; d_gene: .; abundance: .